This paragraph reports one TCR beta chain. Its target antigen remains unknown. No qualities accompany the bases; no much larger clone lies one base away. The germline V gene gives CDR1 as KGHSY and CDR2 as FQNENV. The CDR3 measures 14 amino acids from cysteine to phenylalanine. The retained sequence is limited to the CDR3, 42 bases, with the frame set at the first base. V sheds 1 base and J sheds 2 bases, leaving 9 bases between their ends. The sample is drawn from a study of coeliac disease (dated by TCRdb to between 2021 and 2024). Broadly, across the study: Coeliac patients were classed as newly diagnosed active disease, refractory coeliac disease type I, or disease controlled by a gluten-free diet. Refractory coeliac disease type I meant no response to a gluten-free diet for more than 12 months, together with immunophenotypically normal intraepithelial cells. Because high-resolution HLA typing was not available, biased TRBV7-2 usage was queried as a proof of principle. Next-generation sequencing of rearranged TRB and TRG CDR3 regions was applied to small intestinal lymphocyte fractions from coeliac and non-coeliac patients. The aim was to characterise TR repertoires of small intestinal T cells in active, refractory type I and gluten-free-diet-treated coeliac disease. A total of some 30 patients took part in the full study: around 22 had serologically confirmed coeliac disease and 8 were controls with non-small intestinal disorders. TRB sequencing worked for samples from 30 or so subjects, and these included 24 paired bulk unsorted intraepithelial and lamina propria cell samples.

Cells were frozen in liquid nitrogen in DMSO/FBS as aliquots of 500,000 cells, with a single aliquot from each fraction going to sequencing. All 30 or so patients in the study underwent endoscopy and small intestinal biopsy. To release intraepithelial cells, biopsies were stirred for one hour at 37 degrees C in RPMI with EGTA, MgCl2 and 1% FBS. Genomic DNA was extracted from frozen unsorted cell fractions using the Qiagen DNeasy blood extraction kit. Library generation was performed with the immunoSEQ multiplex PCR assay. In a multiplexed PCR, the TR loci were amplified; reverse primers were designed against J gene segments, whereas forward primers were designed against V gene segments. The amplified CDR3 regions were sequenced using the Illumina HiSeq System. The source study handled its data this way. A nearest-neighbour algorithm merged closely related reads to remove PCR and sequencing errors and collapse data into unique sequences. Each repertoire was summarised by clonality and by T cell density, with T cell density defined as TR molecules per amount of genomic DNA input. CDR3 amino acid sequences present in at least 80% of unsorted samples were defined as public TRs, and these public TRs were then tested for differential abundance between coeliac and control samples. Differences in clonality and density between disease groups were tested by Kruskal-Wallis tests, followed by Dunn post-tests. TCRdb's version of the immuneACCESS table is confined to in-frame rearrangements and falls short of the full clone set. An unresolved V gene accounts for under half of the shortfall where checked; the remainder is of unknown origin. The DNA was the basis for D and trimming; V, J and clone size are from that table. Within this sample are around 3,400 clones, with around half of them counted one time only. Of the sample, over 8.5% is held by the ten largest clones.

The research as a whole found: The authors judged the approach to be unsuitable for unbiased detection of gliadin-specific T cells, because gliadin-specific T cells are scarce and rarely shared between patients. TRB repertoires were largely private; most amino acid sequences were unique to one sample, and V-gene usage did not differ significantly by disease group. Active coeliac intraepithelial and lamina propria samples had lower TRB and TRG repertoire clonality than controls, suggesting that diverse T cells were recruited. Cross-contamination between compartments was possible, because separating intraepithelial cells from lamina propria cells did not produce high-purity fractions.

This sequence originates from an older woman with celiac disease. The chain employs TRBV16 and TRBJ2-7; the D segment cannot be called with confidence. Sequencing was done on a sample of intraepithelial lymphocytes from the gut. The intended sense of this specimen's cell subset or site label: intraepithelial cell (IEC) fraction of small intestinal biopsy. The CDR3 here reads CASSQLSATYEQYF. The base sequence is TGTGCCAGCAGCCAATTGTCCGCTACCTACGAGCAGTACTTC.